This T cell receptor (beta chain) was sequenced for a study of T-cell reconstitution after alpha-beta-depleted transplantation in children. General study findings and limits: One year after transplant, T-cell counts and diversity came mostly from newly produced T cells.

Note on this clonotype: Its specificity is not known.

V dropped 5 bases and J dropped 7 bases, with 8 bases sitting between them. This CDR3 is built from 11 residues. CDR1 and CDR2 from the germline V gene are LGHNA and YSLEER. A TCRbeta library incorporating unique molecular identifiers was prepared. Using its own MiXCR run on the PCR reads, TCRdb lists one record per CDR3 protein. The data hold over 150,000 distinct CDR3 sequences, with about 7% observed a single time. The specimen was PBMCs, collected before TCRalphabeta/CD19-depleted stem cell transplant. The chain joins TRBV4-3 to TRBJ1-1; no clear D. This TCR came from a boy aged 2 to 9 with acute lymphoblastic leukemia, due to receive a stem cell transplant. CDR3 coding DNA: TGCGCCAGCAGCAACGGGGTTGAAGCTTTCTTT. Protein product: CASSNGVEAFF.